These 10 T cell receptor beta chains originate from one sample sequenced in a study of blood T cells in healthy people across ages. Primers used in a second PCR of about 6 to 11 cycles were a sample-barcoded 5' primer and a J-beta primer mix. TCRdb redid the calling of the 5' RACE reads with MiXCR, one entry per CDR3 protein. The sample carries roughly 1.6 million distinct CDR3 sequences, roughly a third recorded once. The source material was blood. All receptors derive from a woman aged 25 to 39 in good health.

The chain couples TRBV5-6 to TRBJ2-5; no reliable D call. The germline CDR1 and CDR2 sequences are SGHDT and YYEEEE. Trimming took off 6 bases at V and 3 bases at J, with 15 bases between the two ends. The CDR3 consists of 14 residues. CDR3 amino acids: CASTHGSVEETQYF. The CDR3, as DNA: TGTGCCAGCACCCACGGCAGCGTTGAAGAGACCCAGTACTTC.

About this clonotype: A much more abundant neighbour one base away suggests this may be a read error. The V and J genes are TRBV29-1 and TRBJ2-1; TRBD1 matches 10 bases. The J segment lost 2 bases and the V segment lost 7 bases, leaving 2 bases of the junction unmatched. Per the germline V gene, CDR1 is SQVTM and CDR2 is ANQGSEA. The CDR3 runs 13 residues. In DNA, the CDR3 is TGCAGCGCTGGACAGGGGGCCTACAATGAGCAGTTCTTC. Protein: CSAGQGAYNEQFF.

This chain joins TRBV7-9 and TRBJ2-7; unclear D gene. The V end was cut by 3 bases, the J end by 7 bases, with 10 bases between. CDR3 size: 12 residues. The germline V gene has CDR1 SEHNR and CDR2 FQNEAQ (reference sequence). The CDR3 DNA reads TGTGCCAGCAGCTTCGGCCCAAAGGAGCAGTACTTC. As protein: CASSFGPKEQYF. Complete variable domain (other parts from reference TRBV7-9 and TRBJ2-7): DTGVSQNPRHKITKRGQNVTFRCDPISEHNRLYWYRQTLGQGPEFLTYFQNEAQLEKSRLLSDRFSAERPKGSFSTLEIQRTEQGDSAMYLCASSFGPKEQYFGPGTRLTVT.

In DNA form, the CDR3 reads TGTGCCAGCAGTGAAGCGCTTCGAGGGGGCTGGGACTATGGCTACACCTTC. This translates into CASSEALRGGWDYGYTF. The chain recombines TRBV6-1 with TRBJ1-2, with 7 bases identical to TRBD1. Germline V gene data show CDR1 as MNHNS and CDR2 as SASEGT. V was pared by 0 bases and J by 3 bases, with 10 bases of the junction left unmatched. The CDR3 covers 17 residues.

In this sample, this clonotype turned up many times. The rearrangement links TRBV20-1 to TRBJ1-5, with 7 nucleotides matching TRBD1. V shed 3 bases, J shed 5 bases, and the junction held 7 bases outside the gene matches. The CDR3 covers 14 residues. Germline CDR1 is DFQATT and CDR2 is SNEGSKA (reference sequence). Here the CDR3 reads CSASPRQGYQPQHF. DNA of the CDR3: TGCAGTGCTAGTCCTAGACAGGGCTATCAGCCCCAGCATTTT.

CDR3 sequence: CASSVAGVASDTQYF. CDR3 nucleotides: TGTGCCAGCAGCGTAGCGGGAGTAGCGTCAGATACGCAGTATTTT. The genes are TRBV6-2 or TRBV6-3 and TRBJ2-3; 9 bases line up with TRBD2. CDR1 is MNHEY and CDR2 is SVGEGT in the germline V gene. The CDR3 runs to 15 residues. Trimming at V came to 6 bases and at J to 4 bases, leaving 8 bases not matched to a gene.

With respect to this clonotype: At one end the junction does not follow the germline gene, possibly because of a read error. The chain employs TRBV5-1 and TRBJ1-1; D uncertain. CDR3 size: 14 residues. Germline-derived CDR1 and CDR2 are SGHRS and YFSETQ. CDR3 residues: CASSLGWGNTEAFF. The DNA for the CDR3 is TGTGCCAGCAGCTTAGGCTGGGGTAACACTGAAGCTTTCTTT.

This clonotype was observed a handful of times. The rearrangement joins TRBV12-3 or TRBV12-4 to TRBJ2-1; a weak D match, TRBD2 (6 bases). The V end lost 7 bases, the J end lost 3 bases, and 16 bases lay between the germline ends. The CDR3 has 15 amino acids. This CDR3 is CASNIYPSDYNEQFF. The CDR3 DNA reads TGTGCCAGCAATATCTATCCTAGCGACTACAATGAGCAGTTCTTC.

The chain is built from TRBV4-1 and TRBJ1-1; perhaps TRBD1 as D (6 bases). The CDR3 sequence is 16 residues long. CDR1 and CDR2 from the germline V gene are MGHRA and YSYEKL. Trimming left V 1 base short and J 2 bases short, with 14 bases between. For the CDR3, the DNA is TGCGCCAGCAGCCAAGTACGGGACACTTTAAACACTGAAGCTTTCTTT. This encodes CASSQVRDTLNTEAFF.

The genes are TRBV9 and TRBJ2-3; D possibly corresponds to TRBD1 (5 bases). V was clipped by 2 bases and J by 3 bases, with 13 bases between them. The CDR3 loop spans 15 amino acids. Germline V gene sequence: CDR1 SGDLS, CDR2 YYNGEE. The CDR3: CASSVAGATTDTQYF. CDR3 bases: TGTGCCAGCAGCGTCGCTGGGGCCACGACAGATACGCAGTATTTT.